This T cell receptor (beta chain) was recorded in a study of PD-1 blockade in classical Hodgkin lymphoma. Findings of the study overall: It was among complete responders that baseline diversity resembled that of newly diagnosed patients.

Germline CDR1 is MGHRA and CDR2 is YSYEKL. The CDR3 runs to 14 residues. Between the trimmed V and J ends, which lost 4 bases and 4 bases, there was a span of 12 bases. After autologous stem cell transplantation all patients relapsed, and prior brentuximab vedotin exposure differed between cohorts. Progressive disease, partial response or complete response was each patient's best response. Repertoires were generated with immunoSEQ multiplex PCR, while TCRdb's copy carries only in-frame clones and drops some. The top ten hold approximately 3% of the sample, which has tens of thousands of clones, around 71% seen once. This clone was found a few times. Its antigen remains unidentified.

The sample here was peripheral blood mononuclear cells (PBMCs), taken at baseline. The origin of this receptor is a human donor with classical Hodgkin lymphoma. V gene TRBV4-1 combines with J gene TRBJ2-3; possible D gene TRBD2, 5 bases. CDR3 amino acids: CASSPRTVADTQYF. The CDR3, as DNA: TGCGCCAGCAGCCCTCGGACTGTGGCAGATACGCAGTATTTT.